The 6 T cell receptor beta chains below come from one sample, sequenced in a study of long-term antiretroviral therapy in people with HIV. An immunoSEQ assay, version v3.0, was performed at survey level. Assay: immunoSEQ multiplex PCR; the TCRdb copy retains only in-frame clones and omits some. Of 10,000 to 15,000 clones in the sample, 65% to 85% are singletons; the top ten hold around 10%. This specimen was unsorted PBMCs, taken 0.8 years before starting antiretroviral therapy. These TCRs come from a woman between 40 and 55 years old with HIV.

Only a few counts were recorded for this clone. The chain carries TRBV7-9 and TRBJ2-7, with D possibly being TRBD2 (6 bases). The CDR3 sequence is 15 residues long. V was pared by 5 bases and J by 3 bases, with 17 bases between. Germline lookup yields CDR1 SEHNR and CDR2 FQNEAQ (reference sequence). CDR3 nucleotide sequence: TGTGCCAGCAGCCCAGGAGGGGATCCTTTCTACGAGCAGTACTTC. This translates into CASSPGGDPFYEQYF.

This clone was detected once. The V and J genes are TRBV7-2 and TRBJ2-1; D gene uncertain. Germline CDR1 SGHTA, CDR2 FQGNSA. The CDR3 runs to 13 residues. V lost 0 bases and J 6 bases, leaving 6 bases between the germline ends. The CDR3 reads CASSLAGLNEQFF. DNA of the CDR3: TGTGCCAGCAGCTTAGCGGGCCTCAATGAGCAGTTCTTC.

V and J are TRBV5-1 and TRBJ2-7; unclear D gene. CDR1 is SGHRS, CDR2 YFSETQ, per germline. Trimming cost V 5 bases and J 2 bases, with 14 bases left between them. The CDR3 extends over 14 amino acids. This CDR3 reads CASRTSRLAYEQYF. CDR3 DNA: TGCGCCAGCAGAACCAGCAGGCTTGCCTACGAGCAGTACTTC.

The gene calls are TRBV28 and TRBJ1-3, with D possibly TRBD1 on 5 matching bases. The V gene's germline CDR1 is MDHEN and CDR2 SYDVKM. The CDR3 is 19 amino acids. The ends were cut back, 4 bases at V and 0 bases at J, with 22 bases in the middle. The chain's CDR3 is CASSWQGPSLSLSGNTIYF. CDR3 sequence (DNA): TGTGCCAGCAGTTGGCAGGGCCCCTCTCTCTCTCTCTCTGGAAACACCATATATTTT.

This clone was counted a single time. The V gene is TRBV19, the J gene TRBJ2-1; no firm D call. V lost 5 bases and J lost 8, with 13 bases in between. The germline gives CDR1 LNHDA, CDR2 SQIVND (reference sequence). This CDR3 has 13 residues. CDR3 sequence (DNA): TGTGCCAGTAGTTTTCATCCGGTGGATGAGCAGTTCTTC. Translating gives CASSFHPVDEQFF.

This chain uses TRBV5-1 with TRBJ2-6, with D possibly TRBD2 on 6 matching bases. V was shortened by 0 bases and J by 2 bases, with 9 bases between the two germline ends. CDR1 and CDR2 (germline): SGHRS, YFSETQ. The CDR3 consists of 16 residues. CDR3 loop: CASSLAGEAGANVLTF. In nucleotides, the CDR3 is TGCGCCAGCAGCTTGGCCGGGGAGGCTGGGGCCAACGTCCTGACTTTC.